These T cell receptor beta chains were read from a single sample in a study of blood T cell repertoires in COVID-19. Clones were read by immunoSEQ multiplex PCR, and TCRdb kept only the in-frame ones, dropping some. The data show some 340,000 clones, 87% seen once. The sequenced material came from PBMCs or T cells enriched from blood (not recorded which). The receptors originated from a woman in her twenties or thirties who had recovered from COVID-19. Both conserved end residues are part of each CDR3. The order of the fields is clone size, J gene, V gene, CDR3 protein. Some rows have no size entry. The others give once, few or many, or a class for an expanded clone.

NA	TRBJ1-6	TRBV14	CASSQLPPRESPLHF
NA	TRBJ1-1	TRBV29-1	CSVVRQMNTEAFF
NA	TRBJ1-6	TRBV2	CASSEEAGMNSPLHF
NA	TRBJ2-5	TRBV10-3	CAISDPGQGKETQYF
NA	TRBJ1-2	TRBV25-1	CASSEDRNYGYTF
NA	TRBJ1-2	TRBV5-1	CASGPIANNYGYTF
NA	TRBJ1-4	TRBV6-1	CASSEVAGGNEKLFF
once	TRBJ2-1	TRBV5-1	CASSLDREGEQFF
NA	TRBJ2-3	TRBV29-1	CSAVRTSVTDTQYF
once	TRBJ2-7	TRBV30	CAWSDLTAYLSYEQYF
NA	TRBJ1-6	TRBV27	CASSVNRGFNSPLHF
NA	TRBJ2-1	TRBV5-6	CASSFMADNEQFF
NA	TRBJ1-3	TRBV4-1	CASSPSNTGGNGNTIYF
NA	TRBJ1-1	TRBV7-9	CASSWEAVKSTEAFF
few	TRBJ2-7	TRBV6-2/TRBV6-3	CASSQGLAGAYEQYF
NA	TRBJ2-1	TRBV5-1	CASSFLAGAHWNEQFF
once	TRBJ2-3	TRBV3-1/TRBV3-2	CASSPLGGGTSGQTMQYF
NA	TRBJ2-1	TRBV11-3	CASSPGTGLGEQFF
NA	TRBJ2-7	TRBV5-6	CASSQGSHEQYF
NA	TRBJ1-4	TRBV29-1	CSACRQNNEKLFF
NA	TRBJ2-5	TRBV12-3/TRBV12-4	CASSSEVQETQYF
NA	TRBJ2-3	TRBV4-2	CASSQAVGLAGYADTQYF
NA	TRBJ1-1	TRBV30	CAWSLGQLNTEAFF
NA	TRBJ1-2	TRBV5-1	CASSLGGPRGYGYTF
NA	TRBJ2-3	TRBV11-2	CASSSLSRPYTDTQYF
NA	TRBJ2-5	TRBV24-1	CATSDVGGETQYF
NA	TRBJ1-1	TRBV3-1/TRBV3-2	CASKDSPGTEAFF
few	TRBJ1-5	TRBV28	CASSPPDPRVNQPQHF
NA	TRBJ2-2	TRBV2	CASSVYGSLNTGELFF
NA	TRBJ1-2	TRBV7-9	CASSLGEGDGYTF
NA	TRBJ2-1	TRBV2	CASRGGNEQFF
once	TRBJ1-1	TRBV7-9	CASSRPTENTEAFF
NA	TRBJ1-2	TRBV2	CASSEPGTNGYTF
few	TRBJ1-5	TRBV27	CASSLRPPGGNQPQHF
NA	TRBJ1-5	TRBV19	CASSRTANNQPQHF
NA	TRBJ1-6	TRBV3-1/TRBV3-2	CASSQDFAGDGPLHF
NA	TRBJ2-5	TRBV24-1	CATSDTPLGPQETQYF
NA	TRBJ1-2	TRBV5-1	CASTRGGPLYGYTF
NA	TRBJ1-5	TRBV10-3	CAISRQGPLPQHF
NA	TRBJ2-3	TRBV7-2	CASSLVGASTDTQYF
NA	TRBJ2-5	TRBV10-2	CASRLAGGQGETQYF
NA	TRBJ2-2	TRBV21-1	CASSKGGTPNTGELFF
NA	TRBJ1-2	TRBV6-5	CASRAQSFYGYTF
NA	TRBJ2-7	TRBV19	CASSSQGASYEQYF
NA	TRBJ1-1	TRBV19	CASRTGGGITEAFF
NA	TRBJ1-5	TRBV19	CASSKTGPQHF
NA	TRBJ2-5	TRBV29-1	CSARDTSETQYF
NA	TRBJ2-5	TRBV27	CASSFGVQETQYF
NA	TRBJ2-2	TRBV27	CASSLVGQGAGELFF
once	TRBJ1-5	TRBV6-6	CASSYHQDQHF
NA	TRBJ2-2	TRBV5-1	CASSLLFGRNTGELFF
NA	TRBJ1-5	TRBV19	CASSPDRGESNQPQHF
NA	TRBJ2-1	TRBV7-2	CASSPAVAGYNEQFF
NA	TRBJ1-6	TRBV3-1/TRBV3-2	CASSLNSNSPLHF
NA	TRBJ1-3	TRBV9	CASSPRQSVGNTIYF
NA	TRBJ2-2	TRBV7-6	CSAGGTGELFF
NA	TRBJ2-1	TRBV3-1/TRBV3-2	CASSRRLAGASPTSNEQFF